This is a list of T cell receptor beta chains from one sample in a study of T cells in Graves' hyperthyroidism and ophthalmopathy. In TCRdb, the multiplex PCR reads were re-called with MiXCR into one record per CDR3 protein. Altogether 650,000 to 700,000 distinct CDR3 sequences are present, 15% to 20% being singletons, with the ten largest covering roughly a sixth. Sample: blood. The receptor set was obtained from a man aged 50-60 years with Graves' hyperthyroidism. CDR3s include the opening cysteine and the closing phenylalanine or tryptophan. The D gene is left open where the match is weak. Not all rows give a size; the values are once, few, many and, for expanded clones, a class.

>TRBJ2-7|few|.|TRBV20-1
CSARSIYYSYEQYF
TGCAGTGCTAGATCGATTTACTACTCCTACGAGCAGTACTTC
>TRBJ1-1|many|.|TRBV7-9
CASSLSGGNTEAFF
TGTGCCAGCAGCTTATCTGGAGGGAACACTGAAGCTTTCTTT
>TRBJ2-7|few|TRBD2|TRBV28
CASSFWMSGSSYEQYF
TGTGCCAGCAGTTTTTGGATGAGCGGGAGCTCCTACGAGCAGTACTTC
>TRBJ2-3|many|TRBD1|TRBV6-5
CASSYTGQGATDTQYF
TGTGCCAGCAGTTACACGGGACAGGGGGCAACAGATACGCAGTATTTT
>TRBJ1-2|few|.|TRBV19
CASTQIEGYGYTF
TGTGCCAGTACCCAAATTGAGGGCTATGGCTACACCTTC
>TRBJ1-1|few|.|TRBV30
CAWSEDTNTEAFF
TGTGCCTGGAGCGAGGACACAAACACTGAAGCTTTCTTT
>TRBJ2-1|.|.|TRBV29-1
CSARGQTYNEQFF
TGCAGCGCCCGAGGGCAGACCTACAATGAGCAGTTCTTC
>TRBJ2-3|many|TRBD2|TRBV20-1
CSLYGGMSTDTQYF
TGCAGTCTATACGGGGGGATGAGCACAGATACGCAGTATTTT
>TRBJ2-1|many|TRBD2|TRBV24-1
CATSDPGLAGLSSYNEQFF
TGTGCCACCAGTGACCCGGGGCTAGCGGGACTAAGCTCCTACAATGAGCAGTTCTTC
>TRBJ2-1|few|TRBD2|TRBV7-3
CASSSQGGEQFF
TGTGCCAGCAGCTCGCAGGGAGGGGAGCAGTTCTTC
>TRBJ2-4|many|TRBD2|TRBV11-2
CASSPGLAGGSKNIQYF
TGTGCCAGCAGCCCCGGACTAGCGGGAGGCAGCAAAAACATTCAGTACTTC
>TRBJ2-1|.|.|TRBV6-6
CASSYSIISSYNEQFF
TGTGCCAGCAGTTACTCGATCATCAGCTCCTACAATGAGCAGTTCTTC
>TRBJ1-2|.|.|TRBV4-1
CASSQEVGGTWYGYTF
TGCGCCAGCAGCCAAGAAGTGGGGGGGACGTGGTACGGCTACACCTTC
>TRBJ2-7|many|TRBD2|TRBV6-1
CASRTSGIYEQYF
TGTGCCAGCAGGACTAGCGGGATCTACGAGCAGTACTTC
>TRBJ2-1|many|TRBD2|TRBV5-1
CASSLEARGVYNEQFF
TGCGCCAGCAGCTTGGAGGCGCGGGGGGTCTACAATGAGCAGTTCTTC
>TRBJ2-1|few|TRBD2|TRBV9
CASSVVSSGSYNEQFF
TGTGCCAGCAGCGTAGTGTCTAGCGGGAGTTATAATGAGCAGTTCTTC
>TRBJ2-5|many|.|TRBV10-3
CAISNNREQETQYF
TGTGCCATCAGTAATAACAGGGAACAAGAGACCCAGTACTTC
>TRBJ2-1|many|.|TRBV28
CATSPYSGSYNEQFF
TGTGCCACCAGCCCATATAGCGGTTCCTACAATGAGCAGTTCTTC
>TRBJ2-7|many|.|TRBV10-3
CAISESGTPYEQYF
TGTGCCATCAGTGAGTCCGGGACACCATACGAGCAGTACTTC
>TRBJ2-2|.|TRBD1|TRBV7-3
CASSPGQGVGWELFF
TGTGCCAGCAGCCCAGGACAGGGGGTCGGTTGGGAGCTGTTTTTT
>TRBJ2-1|.|.|TRBV19
CASSTWDGHNEQFF
TGTGCCAGTAGTACTTGGGACGGACACAATGAGCAGTTCTTC
>TRBJ2-3|.|.|TRBV20-1
CSASGPNTDTQYF
TGCAGTGCTAGCGGCCCGAACACAGATACGCAGTATTTT
>TRBJ1-2|few|.|TRBV29-1
CSAETIDNYGYTF
TGCAGCGCGGAGACCATCGATAACTATGGCTACACCTTC
>TRBJ1-2|many|.|TRBV7-8
CASSLVLSAPNYGYTF
TGTGCCAGCAGCTTAGTTCTTTCAGCTCCTAACTATGGCTACACCTTC
>TRBJ1-5|once|.|TRBV28
CASSPLGDSNQPQHF
TGTGCCAGCAGCCCGCTAGGAGATAGCAATCAGCCCCAGCATTTT
>TRBJ2-5|few|TRBD2|TRBV4-3
CASSHRLAGETQYF
TGCGCCAGCAGCCACCGACTAGCGGGAGAGACCCAGTACTTC
>TRBJ1-2|.|TRBD1|TRBV19
CASSLNRGGNYGYTF
TGTGCCAGTAGTCTGAACAGGGGAGGCAACTATGGCTACACCTTC
>TRBJ2-1|many|TRBD2|TRBV28
CASRTSGRAYNEQFF
TGTGCCAGCAGAACTAGCGGGAGGGCCTACAATGAGCAGTTCTTC
>TRBJ1-5|many|TRBD1|TRBV10-3
CAISDLLGQAASNQPQHF
TGTGCCATCAGTGACCTCCTCGGACAGGCCGCTTCGAATCAGCCCCAGCATTTT
>TRBJ2-1|few|TRBD2|TRBV7-9
CASSLAGLANHEQFF
TGTGCCAGCAGCTTAGCGGGACTAGCTAATCATGAGCAGTTCTTC
>TRBJ2-7|few|.|TRBV7-2
CASSLGGTSGVYEQYF
TGTGCCAGCAGCTTAGGGGGGACCTCGGGAGTCTACGAGCAGTACTTC
>TRBJ2-1|.|TRBD2|TRBV12-3/TRBV12-4
CATSLAGERNEQFF
TGTGCCACTTCACTAGCGGGAGAGAGGAATGAGCAGTTCTTC
>TRBJ2-1|many|TRBD1|TRBV14
CASSQGQGALNEQFF
TGTGCCAGCAGCCAAGGACAGGGTGCCCTCAATGAGCAGTTCTTC
>TRBJ2-7|few|.|TRBV18
CASSPPSGGPNSYEQYF
TGTGCCAGCTCACCACCTTCCGGGGGGCCTAATTCCTACGAGCAGTACTTC
>TRBJ2-1|few|TRBD2|TRBV28
CASLGTSGYNEQFF
TGTGCCAGCCTTGGGACTAGCGGCTACAATGAGCAGTTCTTC
>TRBJ1-5|many|.|TRBV12-3/TRBV12-4
CASSPQSSNQPQHF
TGTGCCAGCAGTCCCCAGAGCAGCAATCAGCCCCAGCATTTT
>TRBJ2-1|many|TRBD2|TRBV29-1
CSVGGGTSGNPYNEQFF
TGCAGCGTTGGGGGTGGGACTAGCGGGAACCCCTACAATGAGCAGTTCTTC
>TRBJ2-2|few|.|TRBV7-6
CASSLVPVDTGELFF
TGTGCCAGCAGCTTAGTTCCAGTAGACACCGGGGAGCTGTTTTTT
>TRBJ2-1|many|.|TRBV11-2
CASSSLAVEQFF
TGTGCCAGCAGCTCGCTTGCCGTAGAGCAGTTCTTC
>TRBJ2-1|.|.|TRBV18
CASSPNWNEQFF
TGTGCCAGCTCACCGAATTGGAATGAGCAGTTCTTC
>TRBJ2-1|few|TRBD2|TRBV6-2/TRBV6-3
CASNRLAGERNEQFF
TGTGCCAGCAACCGACTAGCGGGAGAGCGAAATGAGCAGTTCTTC
>TRBJ1-5|many|.|TRBV28
CASSLGTGKGNQPQHF
TGTGCCAGCAGTTTAGGAACCGGGAAAGGCAATCAGCCCCAGCATTTT
>TRBJ1-1|few|.|TRBV4-3
CASSQVAGVITEAFF
TGCGCCAGCAGCCAAGTAGCAGGGGTGATCACTGAAGCTTTCTTT
>TRBJ1-1|few|.|TRBV5-1
CASSLGGLRTEAFF
TGCGCCAGCAGCTTGGGGGGTTTACGCACTGAAGCTTTCTTT
>TRBJ1-5|few|.|TRBV24-1
CATGGRDTNQPQHF
TGTGCCACCGGCGGCCGGGACACCAATCAGCCCCAGCATTTT